The rows below give T cell receptor beta chains drawn from one sample of a study of shared clonotypes between healthy human individuals. Repertoires were generated with immunoSEQ multiplex PCR, while TCRdb's copy carries only in-frame clones and drops some. The table lists some 1.4 million clones, more than 95% of them singletons. The specimen sequenced was naive CD4+ T cells sorted from blood. These receptors all come from a man in his thirties or forties in good health. Each CDR3 is given with its conserved first and last residue. Each record gives: J gene, clone size, D gene, V gene, CDR3 protein, CDR3 DNA. The D gene is left open where the match is weak. Only part of the rows carry a size: once, few, many, or a class if the clone is expanded.

j_gene: TRBJ2-1
abundance: once
d_gene: NA
v_gene: TRBV6-5
CDR3aa: CASSSPPNEQFF
CDR3nt: TGTGCCAGCAGTTCCCCCCCTAATGAGCAGTTCTTC

j_gene: TRBJ2-2
abundance: NA
d_gene: TRBD2
v_gene: TRBV13
CDR3aa: CASSLFPRASGEATGELFF
CDR3nt: TGTGCCAGCAGCTTATTCCCCCGGGCTAGCGGGGAAGCGACCGGGGAGCTGTTTTTT

j_gene: TRBJ2-2
abundance: NA
d_gene: NA
v_gene: TRBV10-1
CDR3aa: CASSAGAGELFF
CDR3nt: TGCGCCAGCAGCGCGGGGGCCGGCGAGCTGTTTTTT

j_gene: TRBJ2-1
abundance: NA
d_gene: NA
v_gene: TRBV28
CDR3aa: CASTHGDLGTEQFF
CDR3nt: TGTGCCAGCACTCACGGGGATTTGGGAACCGAGCAGTTCTTC

j_gene: TRBJ2-1
abundance: NA
d_gene: TRBD1
v_gene: TRBV7-9
CDR3aa: CASSFPGQSYNEQFF
CDR3nt: TGTGCCAGCAGCTTTCCGGGACAGTCCTACAATGAGCAGTTCTTC

j_gene: TRBJ2-6
abundance: NA
d_gene: NA
v_gene: TRBV9
CDR3aa: CASSTGTGANVLTF
CDR3nt: TGTGCCAGCAGCACGGGTACTGGGGCCAACGTCCTGACTTTC

j_gene: TRBJ2-5
abundance: NA
d_gene: TRBD1
v_gene: TRBV11-2
CDR3aa: CASSSFRGRQETQYF
CDR3nt: TGTGCCAGCAGCTCCTTCAGGGGGAGACAAGAGACCCAGTACTTC

j_gene: TRBJ2-3
abundance: NA
d_gene: NA
v_gene: TRBV27
CDR3aa: CASSLRGWAASTDTQYF
CDR3nt: TGTGCCAGCAGTTTGAGGGGATGGGCCGCTAGCACAGATACGCAGTATTTT

j_gene: TRBJ2-4
abundance: NA
d_gene: TRBD2
v_gene: TRBV9
CDR3aa: CASSYGTSGKAKNIQYF
CDR3nt: TGTGCCAGCAGCTACGGGACTAGCGGGAAAGCCAAAAACATTCAGTACTTC

j_gene: TRBJ2-5
abundance: NA
d_gene: TRBD1
v_gene: TRBV18
CDR3aa: CATSLRGLGETQYF
CDR3nt: TGTGCCACCTCACTCAGGGGGCTTGGGGAGACCCAGTACTTC

j_gene: TRBJ1-1
abundance: NA
d_gene: NA
v_gene: TRBV6-1
CDR3aa: CASSEGLRETKIEAFF
CDR3nt: TGTGCCAGCAGTGAAGGCTTGAGGGAAACAAAGATTGAAGCTTTCTTT

j_gene: TRBJ2-7
abundance: NA
d_gene: TRBD2
v_gene: TRBV6-1
CDR3aa: CASTSSGPGTWEQYF
CDR3nt: TGTGCCAGCACGTCTAGCGGGCCTGGTACCTGGGAGCAGTACTTC

j_gene: TRBJ1-3
abundance: NA
d_gene: NA
v_gene: TRBV5-1
CDR3aa: CASSLFWRQSLTTSGNTIYF
CDR3nt: TGCGCCAGCAGCTTGTTCTGGCGGCAGAGCCTAACAACCTCTGGAAACACCATATATTTT

j_gene: TRBJ1-5
abundance: NA
d_gene: TRBD1
v_gene: TRBV28
CDR3aa: CASSLWAGQGSQPQHF
CDR3nt: TGTGCCAGCAGTTTATGGGCGGGACAGGGCAGTCAGCCCCAGCATTTT

j_gene: TRBJ2-2
abundance: NA
d_gene: TRBD1
v_gene: TRBV11-2
CDR3aa: CASSPRDRGTGELFF
CDR3nt: TGTGCCAGCAGCCCTCGGGACAGGGGGACCGGGGAGCTGTTTTTT

j_gene: TRBJ2-7
abundance: NA
d_gene: NA
v_gene: TRBV5-1
CDR3aa: CASSQTGRKAEQYF
CDR3nt: TGCGCCAGCAGCCAAACGGGACGTAAGGCCGAGCAGTACTTC

j_gene: TRBJ2-5
abundance: once
d_gene: TRBD2
v_gene: TRBV5-1
CDR3aa: CASSFDSSGRVGETQYF
CDR3nt: TGCGCCAGCAGCTTTGATTCTAGCGGGAGGGTGGGAGAGACCCAGTACTTC

j_gene: TRBJ1-5
abundance: NA
d_gene: TRBD1
v_gene: TRBV11-2
CDR3aa: CASSLGTGRQPQHF
CDR3nt: TGTGCCAGCAGCTTAGGGACAGGGCGCCAGCCCCAGCATTTT

j_gene: TRBJ2-2
abundance: NA
d_gene: TRBD2
v_gene: TRBV15
CDR3aa: CATSRVGTSGRAEGGELFF
CDR3nt: TGTGCCACCAGCAGAGTCGGGACTAGCGGGAGGGCCGAGGGCGGGGAGCTGTTTTTT

j_gene: TRBJ2-3
abundance: NA
d_gene: NA
v_gene: TRBV19
CDR3aa: CASKLEGTTDTQYF
CDR3nt: TGTGCCAGTAAGCTAGAGGGAACCACAGATACGCAGTATTTT

j_gene: TRBJ2-7
abundance: NA
d_gene: NA
v_gene: TRBV4-1
CDR3aa: CASSQVYRSYEQYF
CDR3nt: TGCGCCAGCAGCCAAGTCTACAGGAGCTACGAGCAGTACTTC

j_gene: TRBJ2-1
abundance: NA
d_gene: NA
v_gene: TRBV6-1
CDR3aa: CASSARSSYNEQFF
CDR3nt: TGTGCCAGCAGTGCGCGAAGCTCCTACAATGAGCAGTTCTTC

j_gene: TRBJ2-2
abundance: NA
d_gene: TRBD2
v_gene: TRBV11-3
CDR3aa: CASRLADNTGELFF
CDR3nt: TGTGCCAGTAGACTAGCGGATAACACCGGGGAGCTGTTTTTT

j_gene: TRBJ2-7
abundance: NA
d_gene: NA
v_gene: TRBV4-2
CDR3aa: CASSRAGTETYEQYF
CDR3nt: TGTGCCAGCAGCCGGGCGGGTACGGAGACCTACGAGCAGTACTTC